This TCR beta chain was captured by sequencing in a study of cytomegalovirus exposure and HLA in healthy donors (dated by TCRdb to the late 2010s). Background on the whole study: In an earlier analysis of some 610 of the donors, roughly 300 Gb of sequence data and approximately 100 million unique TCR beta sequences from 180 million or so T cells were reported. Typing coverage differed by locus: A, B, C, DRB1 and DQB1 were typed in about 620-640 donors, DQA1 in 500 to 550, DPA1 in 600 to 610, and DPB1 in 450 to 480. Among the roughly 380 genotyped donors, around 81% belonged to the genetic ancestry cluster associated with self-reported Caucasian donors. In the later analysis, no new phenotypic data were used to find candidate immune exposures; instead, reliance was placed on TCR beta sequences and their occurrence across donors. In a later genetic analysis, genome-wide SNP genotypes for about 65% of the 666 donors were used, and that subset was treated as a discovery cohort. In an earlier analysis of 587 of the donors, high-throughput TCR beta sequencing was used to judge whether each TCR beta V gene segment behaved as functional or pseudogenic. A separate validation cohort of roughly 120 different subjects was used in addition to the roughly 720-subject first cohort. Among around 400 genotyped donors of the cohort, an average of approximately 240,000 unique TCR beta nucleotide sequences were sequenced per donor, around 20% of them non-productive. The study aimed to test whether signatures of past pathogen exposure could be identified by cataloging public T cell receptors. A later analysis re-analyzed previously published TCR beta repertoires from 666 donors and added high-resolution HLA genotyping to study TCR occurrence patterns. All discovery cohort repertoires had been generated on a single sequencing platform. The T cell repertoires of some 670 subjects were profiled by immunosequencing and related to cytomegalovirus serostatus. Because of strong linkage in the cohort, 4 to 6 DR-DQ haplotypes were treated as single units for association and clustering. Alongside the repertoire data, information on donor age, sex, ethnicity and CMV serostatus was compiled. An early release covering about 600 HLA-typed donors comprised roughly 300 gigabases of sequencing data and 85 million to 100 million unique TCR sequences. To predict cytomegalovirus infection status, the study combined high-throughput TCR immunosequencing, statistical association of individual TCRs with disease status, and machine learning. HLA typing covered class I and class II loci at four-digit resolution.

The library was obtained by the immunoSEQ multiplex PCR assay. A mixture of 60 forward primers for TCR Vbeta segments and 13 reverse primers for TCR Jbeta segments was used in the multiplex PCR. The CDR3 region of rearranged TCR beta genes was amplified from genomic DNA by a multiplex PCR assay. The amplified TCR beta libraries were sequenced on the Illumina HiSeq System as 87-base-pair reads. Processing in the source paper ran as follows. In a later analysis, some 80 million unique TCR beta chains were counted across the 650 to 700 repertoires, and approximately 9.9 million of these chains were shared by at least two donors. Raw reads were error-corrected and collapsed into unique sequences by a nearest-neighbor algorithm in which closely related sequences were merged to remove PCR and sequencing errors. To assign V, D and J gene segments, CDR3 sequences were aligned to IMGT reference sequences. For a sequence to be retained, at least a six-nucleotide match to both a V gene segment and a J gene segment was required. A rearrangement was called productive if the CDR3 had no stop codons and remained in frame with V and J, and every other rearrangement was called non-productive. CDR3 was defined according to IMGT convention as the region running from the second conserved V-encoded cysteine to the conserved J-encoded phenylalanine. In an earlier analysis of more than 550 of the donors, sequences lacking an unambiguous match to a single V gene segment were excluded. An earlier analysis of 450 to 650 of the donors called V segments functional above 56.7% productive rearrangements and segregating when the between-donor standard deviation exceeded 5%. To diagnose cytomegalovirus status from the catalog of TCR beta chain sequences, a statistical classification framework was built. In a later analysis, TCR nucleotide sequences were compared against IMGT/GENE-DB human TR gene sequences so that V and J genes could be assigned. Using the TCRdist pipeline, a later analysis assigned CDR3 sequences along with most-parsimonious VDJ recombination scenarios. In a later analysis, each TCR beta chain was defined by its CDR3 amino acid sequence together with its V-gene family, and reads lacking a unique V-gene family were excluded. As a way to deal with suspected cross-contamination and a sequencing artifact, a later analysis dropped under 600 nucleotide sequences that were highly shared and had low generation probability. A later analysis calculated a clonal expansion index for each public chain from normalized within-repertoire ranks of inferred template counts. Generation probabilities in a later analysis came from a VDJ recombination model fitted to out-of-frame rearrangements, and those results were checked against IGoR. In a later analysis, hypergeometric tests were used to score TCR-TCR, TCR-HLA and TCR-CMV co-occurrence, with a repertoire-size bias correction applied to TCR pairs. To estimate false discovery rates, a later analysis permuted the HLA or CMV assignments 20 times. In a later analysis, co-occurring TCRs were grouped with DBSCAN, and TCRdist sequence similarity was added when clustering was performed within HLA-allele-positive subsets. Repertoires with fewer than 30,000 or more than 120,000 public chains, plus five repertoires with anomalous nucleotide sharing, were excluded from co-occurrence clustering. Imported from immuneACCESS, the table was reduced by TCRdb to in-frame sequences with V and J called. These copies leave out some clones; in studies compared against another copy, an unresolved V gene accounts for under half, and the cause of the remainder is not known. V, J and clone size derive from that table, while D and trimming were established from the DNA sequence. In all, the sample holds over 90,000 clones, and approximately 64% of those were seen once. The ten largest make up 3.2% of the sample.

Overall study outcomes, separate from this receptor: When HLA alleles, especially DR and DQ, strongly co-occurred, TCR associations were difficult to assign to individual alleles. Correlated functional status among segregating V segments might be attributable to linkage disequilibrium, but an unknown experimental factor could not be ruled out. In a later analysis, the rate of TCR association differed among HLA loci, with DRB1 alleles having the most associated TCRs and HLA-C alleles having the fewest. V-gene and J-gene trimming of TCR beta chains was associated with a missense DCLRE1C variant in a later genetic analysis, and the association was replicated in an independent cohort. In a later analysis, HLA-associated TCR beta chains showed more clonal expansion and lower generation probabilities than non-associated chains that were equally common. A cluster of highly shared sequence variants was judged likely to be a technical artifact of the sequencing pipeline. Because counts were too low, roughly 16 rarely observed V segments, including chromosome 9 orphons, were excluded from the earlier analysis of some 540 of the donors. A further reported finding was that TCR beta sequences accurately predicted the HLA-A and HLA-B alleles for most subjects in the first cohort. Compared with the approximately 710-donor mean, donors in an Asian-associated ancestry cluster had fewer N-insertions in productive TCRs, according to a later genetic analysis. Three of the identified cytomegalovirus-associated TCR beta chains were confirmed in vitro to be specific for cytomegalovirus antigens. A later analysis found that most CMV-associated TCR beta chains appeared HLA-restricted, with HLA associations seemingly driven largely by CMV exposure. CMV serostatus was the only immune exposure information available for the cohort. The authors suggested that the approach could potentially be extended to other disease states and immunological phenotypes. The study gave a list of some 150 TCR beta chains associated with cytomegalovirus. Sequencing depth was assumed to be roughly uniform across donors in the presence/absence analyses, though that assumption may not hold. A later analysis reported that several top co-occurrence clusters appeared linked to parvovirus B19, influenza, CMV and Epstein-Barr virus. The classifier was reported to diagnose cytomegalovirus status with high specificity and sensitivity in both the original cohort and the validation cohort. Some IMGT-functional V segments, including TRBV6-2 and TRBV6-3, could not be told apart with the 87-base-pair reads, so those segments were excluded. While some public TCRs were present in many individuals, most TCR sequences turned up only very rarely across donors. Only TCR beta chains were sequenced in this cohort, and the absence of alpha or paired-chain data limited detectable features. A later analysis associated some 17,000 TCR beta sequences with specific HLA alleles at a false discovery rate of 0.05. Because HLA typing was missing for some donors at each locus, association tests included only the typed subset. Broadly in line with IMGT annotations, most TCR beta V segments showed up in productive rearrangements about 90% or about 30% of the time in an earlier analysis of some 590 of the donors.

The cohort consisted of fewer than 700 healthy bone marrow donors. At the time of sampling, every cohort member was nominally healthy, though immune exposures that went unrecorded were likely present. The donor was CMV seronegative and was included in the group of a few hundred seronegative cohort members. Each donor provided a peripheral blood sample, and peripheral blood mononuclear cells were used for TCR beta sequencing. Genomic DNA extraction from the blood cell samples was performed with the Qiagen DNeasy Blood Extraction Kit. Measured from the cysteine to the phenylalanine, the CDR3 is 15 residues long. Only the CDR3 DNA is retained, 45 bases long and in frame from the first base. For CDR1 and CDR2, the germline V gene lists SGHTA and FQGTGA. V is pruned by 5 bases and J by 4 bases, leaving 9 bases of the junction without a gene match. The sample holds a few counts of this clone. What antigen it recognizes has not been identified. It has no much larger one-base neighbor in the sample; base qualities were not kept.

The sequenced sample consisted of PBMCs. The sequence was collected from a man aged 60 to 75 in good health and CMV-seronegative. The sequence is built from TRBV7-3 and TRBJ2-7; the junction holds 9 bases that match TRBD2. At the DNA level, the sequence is TGTGCCAGCAGCCCGAGACTAGCGGCGACTTACGAGCAGTACTTC. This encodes CASSPRLAATYEQYF.